A selection of T cell receptor beta chains follows, all from one sample in a study of CD8+ T cells in alopecia areata. The table came from immunoSEQ multiplex PCR; TCRdb's copy has only in-frame clones and leaves some out. The sample has 120,000 to 150,000 clones; around 83% are singletons. The input for sequencing was CD8+ T cells sorted from blood, taken at week 4, from a patient treated with tofacitinib. The source of these receptors is a human donor with alopecia areata. Both conserved end residues are part of each CDR3. The D gene is left open where the match is weak. Rows give clone size only sometimes, using once, few, many, or a class for an expanded clone.

DNA	CDR3	J	length	V	D	size
TGTGCCAGCAGCTCGACAGGGGGCAGCTACGAGCAGTACTTC	CASSSTGGSYEQYF	TRBJ2-7	14	TRBV5-4	TRBD1	-
TGTGCCAGCAGCCGTAACTACGAGCAGTACTTC	CASSRNYEQYF	TRBJ2-7	11	TRBV14	-	-
TGTGCCAGCAGGTCCACTGCCTACGAGCAGTACTTC	CASRSTAYEQYF	TRBJ2-7	12	TRBV27	-	-
TGTGCCAGCAGTTTTAGAGAGACCCAGTACTTC	CASSFRETQYF	TRBJ2-5	11	TRBV27	-	-
TGTGCCAGCCGCGGAGGCGAGCAGTACTTC	CASRGGEQYF	TRBJ2-7	10	TRBV2	-	-
TGTGCCAGCAGTGTGTTGTCGTCCAATGAGCAGTTCTTC	CASSVLSSNEQFF	TRBJ2-1	13	TRBV2	-	-
TGTGCCAGCAGCCCCTTGGGCAGGAGGACTGAAGCTTTCTTT	CASSPLGRRTEAFF	TRBJ1-1	14	TRBV9	-	-
TGCAGCGTGAGGGGTTATCCGGCGACCTACGAGCAGTACTTC	CSVRGYPATYEQYF	TRBJ2-7	14	TRBV29-1	-	-
TGTGCCAGCAGTACAAATCGACAGCTAGGGGAGACCCAGTACTTC	CASSTNRQLGETQYF	TRBJ2-5	15	TRBV27	-	-
TGCAGCGCCCCTTCAGGGGAAGGGCGGACTGAAGCTTTCTTT	CSAPSGEGRTEAFF	TRBJ1-1	14	TRBV29-1	-	-
TGCGCCAGCAGCGACCATAACAGACTCTACGAGCAGTACTTC	CASSDHNRLYEQYF	TRBJ2-7	14	TRBV5-1	-	-
TGTGCCAGCAGTTTACTAGGGGGCACAGATACGCAGTATTTT	CASSLLGGTDTQYF	TRBJ2-3	14	TRBV27	-	-
TGCGCCAGCAGGGACGGACAGGGCAAAGAGACCCAGTACTTC	CASRDGQGKETQYF	TRBJ2-5	14	TRBV4-1	TRBD1	-
TGCAGCGTGATTGATACCACAGGGGGCAGAGGCTACACCTTC	CSVIDTTGGRGYTF	TRBJ1-2	14	TRBV29-1	TRBD1	-
TGTGCTAGCAGCTTACGGACTAGCGGGGACACCGGGGAGCTGTTTTTT	CASSLRTSGDTGELFF	TRBJ2-2	16	TRBV7-7	TRBD2	once
TGCGCCAGCAGCCAGATGAACACTGAAGCTTTCTTT	CASSQMNTEAFF	TRBJ1-1	12	TRBV4-1	-	-
TGCAGCGCTGGACAGGGGGGCTACACTGAAGCTTTCTTT	CSAGQGGYTEAFF	TRBJ1-1	13	TRBV29-1	TRBD1	-
TGCAGCGTTGTCACGAGTAGCAGGGGGACTGAAGCTTTCTTT	CSVVTSSRGTEAFF	TRBJ1-1	14	TRBV29-1	TRBD1	-
TGCGCCAGCAGCCAATTCAGGACAGGGGACATCTCCTACGAGCAGTACTTC	CASSQFRTGDISYEQYF	TRBJ2-7	17	TRBV4-1	TRBD1	few
TGCAGCGTTGAGTGGGGGACTAGTGTTGAGCAGTTCTTC	CSVEWGTSVEQFF	TRBJ2-1	13	TRBV29-1	TRBD2	-
TGCAGCGTTCAAGAGACAGGCTACTTCGGATACGAGCAGTACTTC	CSVQETGYFGYEQYF	TRBJ2-7	15	TRBV29-1	-	-
TGCAGCGTTGAGGGGTTAGCGGGGGGCCGGAGCTCCTACAATGAGCAGTTCTTC	CSVEGLAGGRSSYNEQFF	TRBJ2-1	18	TRBV29-1	TRBD2	-
TGCGCCAGCAGCTTACAGGGTCCCCTCGACACTGAAGCTTTCTTT	CASSLQGPLDTEAFF	TRBJ1-1	15	TRBV5-1	-	-
TGTGCCAGCAGTGAATTGGACAGCGGGAGAGGCGACGAGCAGTACTTC	CASSELDSGRGDEQYF	TRBJ2-7	16	TRBV2	TRBD2	-
TGTGCCAGCAGTTACGAGGGAACAGCAGATACGCAGTATTTT	CASSYEGTADTQYF	TRBJ2-3	14	TRBV6-5	-	-
TGTGCCAGCAGTGAAACGACCTTAAACTATGGCTACACCTTC	CASSETTLNYGYTF	TRBJ1-2	14	TRBV25-1	-	-
TGTGCCAGCAGTCTTTTGGGACTGTCGAACACTGAAGCTTTCTTT	CASSLLGLSNTEAFF	TRBJ1-1	15	TRBV27	-	-
TGTGCCAGCAGCCAAGAGGGTACGAAGCAGTTCTTC	CASSQEGTKQFF	TRBJ2-1	12	TRBV4-2	-	once
TGCAGCGTTGACAGAGGAGAAAACACCATATATTTT	CSVDRGENTIYF	TRBJ1-3	12	TRBV29-1	-	-
TGTGCCAGCAGCTTAGAGGCTACGTATGAAGCTTTCTTT	CASSLEATYEAFF	TRBJ1-1	13	TRBV7-3	-	-
TGCGCCAGCAGCCTGGCTGGACAGCACAATGAGCAGTTCTTC	CASSLAGQHNEQFF	TRBJ2-1	14	TRBV5-1	-	-
TGTGCCAGCAGCTTAGATTACCACAATGAGCAGTTCTTC	CASSLDYHNEQFF	TRBJ2-1	13	TRBV7-9	-	-
TGTGCCAGCTCGACCCCCCCTAGCGCGGAGACCCAGTACTTC	CASSTPPSAETQYF	TRBJ2-5	14	TRBV7-9	-	once
TGCGCCAGCAGCCGCCCAGACAGATCCTACGAGCAGTACTTC	CASSRPDRSYEQYF	TRBJ2-7	14	TRBV4-1	-	-
TGTGCCAGTAGCGGCGGGGGGGACTACAATGAGCAGTTCTTC	CASSGGGDYNEQFF	TRBJ2-1	14	TRBV19	TRBD2	-
TGTGCCAGCAGCGTTAGATGGCTAGCGGGAGCATATGAGCAGTTCTTC	CASSVRWLAGAYEQFF	TRBJ2-1	16	TRBV11-2	TRBD2	-
TGTGCCAGCAGTCCGCGGGACCGCCAGAATTGGGAAGATACGCAGTATTTT	CASSPRDRQNWEDTQYF	TRBJ2-3	17	TRBV27	-	once
TGTGCCAGTAGTCTTTCGGATGAAGCTTTCTTT	CASSLSDEAFF	TRBJ1-1	11	TRBV19	-	-
TGTGCTAAAAGGTGGCGTAGGGGGAACGGAGCTTTCTTT	CAKRWRRGNGAFF	TRBJ1-1	13	TRBV12-5	-	-
TGTGCCAGCAGCTTACCCGGGCAGTCTACCTACGAGCAGTACTTC	CASSLPGQSTYEQYF	TRBJ2-7	15	TRBV7-2	-	-
TGTGCCAGCAGCTTCGGTGAAAAACTGTTTTTT	CASSFGEKLFF	TRBJ1-4	11	TRBV7-9	-	-
TGCGCCAGCAGCCCAGGAGCTAGCGGGAGGGGGACCCAGTACTTC	CASSPGASGRGTQYF	TRBJ2-5	15	TRBV4-1	TRBD2	-